Shown below are 22 T cell receptor beta chains from a single sample sequenced in a study of blood T cell repertoires in COVID-19. Some clones are missing from TCRdb's copy, which holds only in-frame ones; the method was immunoSEQ multiplex PCR. The table has 90,000 to 150,000 clones, approximately 70% seen once. The specimen was peripheral blood. Receptors were obtained from a human donor with acute or convalescent COVID-19. The donor label of this sample is uncertain.

V usage is TRBV7-2 and J usage is TRBJ2-5; TRBD1 is a possible D gene (6 bases). The germline CDR1 and CDR2 sequences are SGHTA and FQGNSA. V gave up 6 bases and J gave up 4 bases, with 15 bases separating them. The CDR3 has 14 amino acids. In DNA form, the CDR3 reads TGTGCCAGCAGATGGGACATCAAATCAGAGACCCAGTACTTC. It translates to CASRWDIKSETQYF.

The sample holds a few counts of this clone. The chain joins TRBV10-3 to TRBJ2-3; D is unclear. There are 13 residues in the CDR3. Trimming cost V 2 bases and J 5 bases, with 8 bases left between them. Germline V CDR1 and CDR2: ENHRY, SYGVKD. As DNA, the CDR3 is TGTGCCATCAGTGAGCTGCCGGGAGATACGCAGTATTTT. Encoded protein: CAISELPGDTQYF.

The rearrangement links TRBV7-8 to TRBJ1-3, with 9 bases that match TRBD1. V shed 2 bases, J shed 4 bases, and the junction held 12 bases outside the gene matches. The CDR3 contains 18 residues. Looked up from germline, CDR1 is SGHVS and CDR2 is FQNEAQ. CDR3 bases: TGTGCCAGCAGCTTAACCCTAACAGGGACAGGGAAAGGAAACACCATATATTTT. Amino acids: CASSLTLTGTGKGNTIYF.

The rearrangement uses TRBV9 and TRBJ2-1; the match to TRBD1 covers 8 bases. The J segment lost 2 bases and the V segment lost 4 bases, leaving 8 bases of the junction unmatched. The CDR3 runs 16 residues. Germline loops: CDR1 SGDLS, CDR2 YYNGEE. CDR3 sequence: CASSPRPTGAYNEQFF. The DNA for the CDR3 is TGTGCCAGCAGCCCCCGGCCGACAGGGGCCTACAATGAGCAGTTCTTC.

V gene TRBV29-1 combines with J gene TRBJ1-5, with D possibly TRBD1 on 5 matching bases. Germline assignment: CDR1 SQVTM and CDR2 ANQGSEA. CDR3 length equals 12 residues. Trimming cost V 5 bases and J 5 bases, with 10 bases left between them. The CDR3 here is CSVKGWDQPQHF. The CDR3 DNA sequence: TGCAGCGTTAAGGGGTGGGATCAGCCCCAGCATTTT.

The gene calls are TRBV9 and TRBJ2-1, with 10 bases matching TRBD2. V trimming: 7 bases; J trimming: 9 bases; junction bases outside the gene matches: 7. The CDR3 length is 13 residues. Germline V gene data show CDR1 as SGDLS and CDR2 as YYNGEE. CDR3 sequence: CASSGTSDIEQFF. The CDR3 nucleotides read TGTGCCAGCTCGGGGACTAGCGATATTGAGCAGTTCTTC.

This clone was detected a few times. For the CDR3, the DNA is TGTGCCAGCAGTTCACCCGCCGGGAGGGACTATGGCTACACCTTC. This gives the protein CASSSPAGRDYGYTF. The chain combines TRBV28 with TRBJ1-2; D is undetermined. V was cut by 4 bases and J by 3 bases, with 15 bases left in between. Per the germline V gene, CDR1 is MDHEN and CDR2 is SYDVKM. This CDR3 region has 15 residues.

The chain has TRBV28 and TRBJ2-3, with a weak D call TRBD1 (5 bases). The CDR3 has 15 residues. Trimming removed 5 bases at V and 1 base at J, with 13 bases between. CDR1 is MDHEN, CDR2 SYDVKM, per germline. The CDR3 DNA follows: TGTGCCAGCAGTCCTCTAAAGGGGCGCACAGATACGCAGTATTTT. Translated: CASSPLKGRTDTQYF.

Only a few counts were recorded for this clone. The chain joins TRBV6-5 to TRBJ1-6; no clear D gene. V gave up 8 bases and J gave up 8 bases, with 10 bases separating them. There are 12 residues in the CDR3. Germline CDR1 MNHEY, CDR2 SVGAGI. The CDR3 sequence is CASPLIDSPLHF. The CDR3 DNA sequence: TGTGCCAGCCCTTTAATTGATTCACCCCTCCACTTT.

This chain uses TRBV2 with TRBJ1-5; TRBD1 is a possible D gene (5 bases). V was clipped by 6 bases and J by 3 bases, with 12 bases between them. CDR1 is SNHLY, CDR2 FYNNEI, per germline. CDR3 size: 14 residues. CDR3 region: CASRTQGNNQPQHF. CDR3 DNA sequence: TGTGCCAGCAGGACCCAGGGAAACAATCAGCCCCAGCATTTT. Combining the CDR3 with reference TRBV2 and TRBJ1-5 gives the whole variable domain EPEVTQTPSHQVTQMGQEVILRCVPISNHLYFYWYRQILGQKVEFLVSFYNNEISEKSEIFDDQFSVERPDGSNFTLKIRSTKLEDSAMYFCASRTQGNNQPQHFGDGTRLSIL.

The chain employs TRBV2 and TRBJ1-3; 8 positions agree with TRBD1. V was pared by 6 bases and J by 2 bases, with 3 bases of the junction left unmatched. The germline V gene has CDR1 SNHLY and CDR2 FYNNEI. This CDR3 is 14 amino acids long. CDR3 residues: CASRSTGAGNTIYF. The CDR3 bases are TGTGCCAGCAGGTCGACAGGGGCTGGAAACACCATATATTTT.

This clone was found many times. This chain uses TRBV6-1 with TRBJ1-5; D is unresolved. V was trimmed by 2 bases and J by 2 bases, leaving 4 bases between them. The CDR3 sequence is 13 residues long. Germline V gene data show CDR1 as MNHNS and CDR2 as SASEGT. Here the CDR3 DNA reads TGTGCCAGCAGTGAACTCCGCAATCAGCCCCAGCATTTT. This translates into CASSELRNQPQHF.

CDR3 amino acids: CASSLWVGGVQETQYF. CDR3 coding DNA: TGTGCCAGCAGTTTATGGGTCGGGGGGGTTCAAGAGACCCAGTACTTC. This chain links TRBV27 with TRBJ2-5; TRBD2 agrees at 8 bases. V trimming: 1 base; J trimming: 2 bases; junction bases outside the gene matches: 6. The germline V gene has CDR1 MNHEY and CDR2 SMNVEV (reference sequence). The CDR3 spans 16 residues.

This sequence joins TRBV7-6 and TRBJ2-5; 7 bases fit TRBD1. The CDR3 is made up of 17 amino acids. Germline trimming cut 4 bases from V and 5 bases from J; bases unmatched to any gene: 16. Per the germline V gene, CDR1 is SGHVS and CDR2 is FNYEAQ. The CDR3 DNA is TGTGCCAGCAGCTCCCCTGGGGACAGCGGTTTTAAGGAGACCCAGTACTTC. Amino acids: CASSSPGDSGFKETQYF. The variable domain in full, with the rest retrieved from reference TRBV7-6 and TRBJ2-5, is GAGVSQSPRYKVTKRGQDVALRCDPISGHVSLYWYRQALGQGPEFLTYFNYEAQQDKSGLPNDRFSAERPEGSISTLTIQRTEQRDSAMYRCASSSPGDSGFKETQYFGPGTRLLVL.

The sample holds a few counts of this clone. The gene calls are TRBV5-6 and TRBJ1-6, with 8 bases lining up with TRBD1. Germline V lookup: CDR1 SGHDT, CDR2 YYEEEE. The V gene end was trimmed by 7 bases and the J gene end by 7 bases; junction bases not matched to a gene: 10. This CDR3 has 15 residues. The CDR3 DNA is TGTGCCAGCGAAATCAGGGCAGGGGGCAATTCACCCCTCCACTTT. Protein sequence: CASEIRAGGNSPLHF.

V gene TRBV30 combines with J gene TRBJ2-5, with a possible D match to TRBD2 (6 bases). Trimming stripped 7 bases from V and 5 bases from J, with 17 bases between. This CDR3 is built from 13 residues. Germline CDR1 reads GTSNPN; CDR2 reads SVGIG (reference sequence). The CDR3 DNA is TGTGCCTCCGTGAAGTGGGGGGAGGAGACCCAGTACTTC. The encoded protein is CASVKWGEETQYF.

This clone was seen a handful of times. The J gene is TRBJ1-4, the V gene TRBV5-1; 7 bases fit TRBD1. The V gene's germline CDR1 is SGHRS and CDR2 YFSETQ. This CDR3 region has 13 residues. The V gene end was trimmed by 3 bases and the J gene end by 5 bases; junction bases not matched to a gene: 1. The CDR3 DNA follows: TGCGCCAGCAGCTCACAGGGGAATGAAAAACTGTTTTTT. It encodes CASSSQGNEKLFF.

This clone was picked up a small number of times. The V and J genes are TRBV10-1 and TRBJ1-4; 8 nucleotides agree with TRBD1. Looked up from germline, CDR1 is WNHNN and CDR2 is SYGVQD (reference sequence). J lost 7 bases, V lost 3 bases, and 4 bases had no gene match. The CDR3 runs 14 residues. The CDR3 DNA is TGCGCCAGCAGTGACAGGGGGCTTCCTGAAAAACTGTTTTTT. It is translated as CASSDRGLPEKLFF.

V usage is TRBV27 and J usage is TRBJ1-1, with 10 positions matching TRBD1. CDR1 is MNHEY and CDR2 is SMNVEV in the germline V gene (reference sequence). The V and J ends lost 5 bases and 5 bases, in that order; junction bases with no gene match: 8. There are 15 residues in the CDR3. Here the CDR3 DNA reads TGTGCCAGCAGTCCACGACAGGGGGCGCGTACTGAAGCTTTCTTT. It encodes CASSPRQGARTEAFF.

The chain joins TRBV5-4 to TRBJ2-1; 7 nucleotides agree with TRBD1. The CDR3 runs to 15 residues. The V and J ends lost 1 base and 4 bases, in that order; junction bases with no gene match: 5. Per the germline V gene, CDR1 is SGHNT and CDR2 is YYREEE (reference sequence). CDR3 bases: TGTGCCAGCAGCTTGAGGGGGCCGAGGTACAATGAGCAGTTCTTC. Translation gives CASSLRGPRYNEQFF.

V usage is TRBV12-3 or TRBV12-4 and J usage is TRBJ1-2; TRBD1 agrees at 7 bases. After removal of 6 bases from V and 8 bases from J, the junction contained 6 bases not matched to a gene. The CDR3 runs 12 residues. The CDR3 sequence is CASRTGAVGYTF. CDR3 DNA: TGTGCCAGCAGAACAGGGGCCGTCGGCTACACCTTC.

This clone was counted a few times. The same CDR3 is also encoded by other DNA sequences in this sample. This sequence joins TRBV12-3 or TRBV12-4 and TRBJ1-2; tentative D call: TRBD1 (5 bases). The CDR3 contains 13 residues. V lost 3 bases and J lost 4, with 9 bases in between. CDR3 in DNA: TGTGCCAGCAGTTTGGGGGGTGGCTATGGCTACACCTTC. It translates to CASSLGGGYGYTF.